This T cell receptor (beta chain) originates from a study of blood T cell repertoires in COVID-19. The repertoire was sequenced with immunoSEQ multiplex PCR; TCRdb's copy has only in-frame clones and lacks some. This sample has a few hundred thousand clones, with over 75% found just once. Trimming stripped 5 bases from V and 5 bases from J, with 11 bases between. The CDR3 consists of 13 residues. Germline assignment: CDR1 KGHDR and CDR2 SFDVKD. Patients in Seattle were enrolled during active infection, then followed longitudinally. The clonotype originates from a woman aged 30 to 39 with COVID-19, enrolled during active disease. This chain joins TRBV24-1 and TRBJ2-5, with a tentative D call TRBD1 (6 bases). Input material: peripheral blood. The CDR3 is CATSVRGKETQYF. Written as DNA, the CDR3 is TGTGCCACCAGTGTGAGGGGGAAGGAGACCCAGTACTTC.